The 22 T cell receptor beta chains listed next were all sequenced from one sample in a study of lymphopenia after photon versus proton radiotherapy. Libraries were prepared by immunoSEQ multiplex PCR; TCRdb keeps only in-frame clonotypes and omits some of them. The sample records some 44,000 clones, about 83% being singletons. The sample consisted of peripheral blood, taken from a patient treated with proton-based radiotherapy. Receptors were obtained from a woman in her seventies with pancreatic cancer.

V usage is TRBV15 and J usage is TRBJ2-5; D gene unclear. The ends were cut back, 0 bases at V and 5 bases at J, with 7 bases in the middle. This CDR3 contains 13 residues. The germline V gene encodes CDR1 LNHNV and CDR2 YYDKDF (reference sequence). CDR3: CATSRDQRETQYF. CDR3 coding DNA: TGTGCCACCAGCAGAGATCAGCGCGAGACCCAGTACTTC.

On this clone itself: The sample carries other DNA sequences with the same CDR3. The CDR3 region has the DNA TGCAGCGTAGCACGGGGCACTGAAGCTTTCTTT. Protein: CSVARGTEAFF. The rearrangement joins TRBV29-1 to TRBJ1-1; D call uncertain. Looked up from germline, CDR1 is SQVTM and CDR2 is ANQGSEA. V gave up 6 bases and J gave up 4 bases, with 9 bases separating them. The CDR3 covers 11 residues.

The J gene is TRBJ2-5, the V gene TRBV27; D is unresolved. Looked up from germline, CDR1 is MNHEY and CDR2 is SMNVEV (reference sequence). CDR3 size: 14 residues. V gave up 5 bases and J gave up 1 base, with 11 bases separating them. Here the CDR3 reads CASSRGSIQETQYF. The CDR3, as DNA: TGTGCCAGCAGTAGAGGTAGCATCCAAGAGACCCAGTACTTC.

The chain links TRBV7-2 to TRBJ2-2; TRBD1 matches at 8 bases. The CDR3 sequence is 16 residues long. The trim removed 1 base at V and 3 bases at J, leaving 4 bases unmatched. CDR1 and CDR2 (germline): SGHTA, FQGNSA. The CDR3 DNA follows: TGTGCCAGCAGCTTAGGACAGGGGTATTACACCGGGGAGCTGTTTTTT. Translation: CASSLGQGYYTGELFF.

The table lists this clone with a count of one. This chain joins TRBV19 and TRBJ2-1; 7 bases map to TRBD2. CDR3 length equals 14 residues. Germline CDR1 reads LNHDA; CDR2 reads SQIVND (reference sequence). V was pared by 5 bases and J by 6 bases, with 7 bases of the junction left unmatched. The CDR3 DNA reads TGTGCCAGTAGTGACTCCGGGACTACCAATGAGCAGTTCTTC. This codes for CASSDSGTTNEQFF.

The chain joins TRBV2 to TRBJ2-2; D is undetermined. This CDR3 region has 13 residues. Trimming removed 5 bases from V and 2 bases from J, with 6 bases in between. In germline, CDR1 is SNHLY, CDR2 FYNNEI. CDR3 sequence reads: CASSNSNTGELFF. CDR3 coding DNA: TGTGCCAGCAGTAATAGTAACACCGGGGAGCTGTTTTTT.

CDR3 region: CASSFQGQGTGELFF. The DNA of the CDR3 is TGTGCCAGCAGCTTCCAGGGACAGGGAACCGGGGAGCTGTTTTTT. The V and J genes are TRBV7-2 and TRBJ2-2; TRBD1 matches at 9 bases. CDR3 size: 15 residues. Trimming cost V 3 bases and J 5 bases; bases outside gene matches: 4. Germline CDR1 reads SGHTA; CDR2 reads FQGNSA.

J is TRBJ1-1 and V is TRBV5-4; 7 bases fit TRBD1. Germline V lookup: CDR1 SGHNT, CDR2 YYREEE (reference sequence). V shed 4 bases, J shed 1 base, and the junction held 7 bases outside the gene matches. The CDR3 is 15 residues long. CDR3 coding DNA: TGTGCCAGCAGCGCCCAGGGACAGAGGAACACTGAAGCTTTCTTT. It yields the protein CASSAQGQRNTEAFF.

This clone appeared a single time. CDR3 sequence reads: CASSFRAPGTDTQYF. In DNA form, the CDR3 reads TGTGCCAGCAGTTTCAGAGCCCCGGGGACAGATACGCAGTATTTT. V usage is TRBV2 and J usage is TRBJ2-3, with a possible D match to TRBD2 (5 bases). Per germline, CDR1 SNHLY and CDR2 FYNNEI. With 5 bases removed from V and 3 bases from J, the gap between germline ends came to 15 bases. The CDR3 consists of 15 residues.

The chain is built from TRBV5-1 and TRBJ1-1; D unclear. Germline CDR1 SGHRS, CDR2 YFSETQ. V dropped 2 bases and J dropped 1 base, with 15 bases sitting between them. This CDR3 is built from 16 residues. The CDR3 sequence is CASSLQSAAKNTEAFF. The DNA of the CDR3 is TGCGCCAGCAGCTTACAAAGCGCAGCTAAGAACACTGAAGCTTTCTTT. Full variable domain (rest looked up from reference TRBV5-1 and TRBJ1-1): KAGVTQTPRYLIKTRGQQVTLSCSPISGHRSVSWYQQTPGQGLQFLFEYFSETQRNKGNFPGRFSGRQFSNSRSEMNVSTLELGDSALYLCASSLQSAAKNTEAFFGQGTRLTVV.

In its sample, this clone was seen once. The chain combines TRBV5-1 with TRBJ2-2; the match to TRBD2 covers 15 bases. The CDR3 totals 18 residues. With 4 bases clipped from V and 3 bases from J, the junction kept 7 bases outside the gene matches. The germline V gene encodes CDR1 SGHRS and CDR2 YFSETQ. The CDR3, as DNA: TGCGCCAGCAGCCCGGGGGGACTAGCGGGAGGCCACACCGGGGAGCTGTTTTTT. Translation: CASSPGGLAGGHTGELFF.

This clone showed up just a few times. The chain uses TRBV7-2 and TRBJ2-1, with D unresolved. Trimming took off 1 base at V and 6 bases at J, with 10 bases between the two ends. This CDR3 region has 14 residues. Germline V gene lookup returns CDR1 SGHTA and CDR2 FQGNSA. The DNA of the CDR3 is TGTGCCAGCAGCTTAGATCCAGGCTCCAATGAGCAGTTCTTC. Protein product: CASSLDPGSNEQFF.

Notes on this clone: Other DNA sequences in the same sample also yield this CDR3. The chain has TRBV4-3 and TRBJ2-2; a possible D gene is TRBD1 (5 bases). The CDR3 loop spans 14 amino acids. The germline V gene has CDR1 LGHNA and CDR2 YSLEER. The ends were cut back, 1 base at V and 4 bases at J, with 7 bases in the middle. This CDR3 is CASSQGRGTGELFF. The CDR3 region has the DNA TGCGCCAGCAGCCAAGGAAGGGGCACCGGGGAGCTGTTTTTT.

V gene TRBV5-1 combines with J gene TRBJ2-1; TRBD2 might be the D (5 bases). Germline lookup yields CDR1 SGHRS and CDR2 YFSETQ. This CDR3 contains 11 residues. Trimming shortened V by 4 bases and J by 10 bases, and 9 bases separated the two germline ends. The CDR3 loop reads CASSLAGEQFF. The CDR3 nucleotides read TGCGCCAGCAGCCTAGCTGGGGAGCAGTTCTTC.

V usage is TRBV7-9 and J usage is TRBJ2-3; 8 bases align to TRBD2. The CDR3 runs 15 residues. Germline values: CDR1 SEHNR, CDR2 FQNEAQ (reference sequence). V dropped 3 bases and J dropped 0; count of bases not matched to a gene: 2. As DNA, the CDR3 is TGTGCCAGCAGCTTCACTAGCGGTAGCACAGATACGCAGTATTTT. Amino acids: CASSFTSGSTDTQYF.

The CDR3 coding sequence is TGCGCCAGCAGTCTTGGTGTGTCCGAACTTTACACTGAAGCTTTCTTT. The encoded protein is CASSLGVSELYTEAFF. This chain connects TRBV5-1 to TRBJ1-1; D is uncertain. This CDR3 spans 16 amino acids. V lost 5 bases and J 3 bases, leaving 20 bases between the germline ends. Germline assignment: CDR1 SGHRS and CDR2 YFSETQ.

This clone was detected only a few times. The V and J genes are TRBV30 and TRBJ1-5; 10 nucleotides agree with TRBD1. The V and J ends lost 3 bases and 6 bases, in that order; junction bases with no gene match: 5. This CDR3 region has 14 residues. The germline V gene encodes CDR1 GTSNPN and CDR2 SVGIG (reference sequence). The CDR3 loop is CAWRGQGIGQPQHF. The CDR3 nucleotides are TGTGCCTGGAGGGGACAGGGGATCGGTCAGCCCCAGCATTTT.

V and J are TRBV28 and TRBJ2-7; 8 bases fit TRBD1. Germline-derived CDR1 and CDR2 are MDHEN and SYDVKM. CDR3 length: 14 residues. J was trimmed by 7 bases and V by 4 bases; bases with no gene match: 9. CDR3: CASSSGTGGREQYF. CDR3 nucleotides: TGTGCCAGCAGTTCCGGGACAGGCGGCAGGGAGCAGTACTTC.

The V call is TRBV7-3, the J call TRBJ1-1; unclear D gene. Germline values: CDR1 SGHTA, CDR2 FQGTGA. The CDR3 consists of 14 residues. V was cut by 5 bases and J by 6 bases, with 16 bases left in between. As DNA, the CDR3 is TGTGCCAGCAGCCCCGCGGGCAGTGACTCTGAAGCTTTCTTT. It encodes CASSPAGSDSEAFF.

V is TRBV21-1 and J is TRBJ1-2. TRBV21-1 is marked as a pseudogene. The CDR3 has 13 residues. The CDR3 protein is CASSKERTLGYTF. CDR3 nucleotide sequence: TGTGCCAGCAGCAAAGAGAGGACCCTAGGCTACACCTTC.

The CDR3 nucleotides are TGTGCCATCAGTTTGACAGGGCCCGTCGAGCAGTACTTC. Amino acids: CAISLTGPVEQYF. The rearrangement uses TRBV10-3 and TRBJ2-7; TRBD1 matches at 7 bases. The CDR3 totals 13 residues. The ends lost 5 bases at V and 6 bases at J; junction bases unmatched: 7. Germline values: CDR1 ENHRY, CDR2 SYGVKD.

V usage is TRBV5-6 and J usage is TRBJ2-7; the match to TRBD2 covers 7 bases. The CDR3 length is 15 residues. Germline V CDR1 and CDR2: SGHDT, YYEEEE. V trimming: 1 base; J trimming: 5 bases; junction bases outside the gene matches: 9. The CDR3 bases are TGTGCCAGCAGCTTGCGAGGGCTAGCGGTCCACGAGCAGTACTTC. This encodes CASSLRGLAVHEQYF.